What follows describes a single T cell receptor beta chain. This specimen comes from a study of blood T cell repertoires in COVID-19. Overall study: Samples of COVID-19 (acute and convalescent) were obtained from the United States, Italy and Spain.

Participants were aged roughly 18 to 89 years from about two dozen US areas. What the recovered Cohort 3 donors had was two negative PCRs, clearance, or symptom resolution. This CDR3 is 13 amino acids long. CDR1 MNHNS and CDR2 SASEGT come from the germline V gene. V lost 8 bases, J lost 3 bases, and 14 bases lay in between. In the original analysis: Amplification of reference gene primers was used by the study to estimate nucleated cell counts. The repertoire was sequenced with immunoSEQ multiplex PCR; TCRdb's copy has only in-frame clones and lacks some. That table gives V, J and clone size, and the DNA gave D and trimming. The table records about 160,000 clones, under 90% of them present only once.

This chain uses TRBV6-1 with TRBJ2-7; D is perhaps TRBD1 (7 bases). The receptor was derived from a woman in her forties or fifties who had recovered from COVID-19. Source material: PBMCs or T cells enriched from blood (not recorded which). The CDR3 is CASGPGGNYEQYF. The DNA for the CDR3 is TGTGCCAGCGGTCCAGGGGGGAACTACGAGCAGTACTTC.